The sample holds a few counts of the clone carrying this TCR beta chain. Its antigen is as yet unknown. The data are from a study of T-cell reconstitution after alpha-beta-depleted transplantation in children. Preparation of the TCRbeta library was carried out with unique molecular identifiers. In TCRdb, the PCR reads were re-called with MiXCR into one record per CDR3 protein. The repertoire consists of about 580,000 distinct CDR3 sequences, with more than 20% occurring once and the leading ten covering around an eighth. Points from the study as a whole: After one year, T-cell counts and TCRbeta diversity mostly came from new T cells. Expanded clones from the graft, numbering several hundred, reportedly supplied alpha-beta T cells about two months after transplant. Recipient T cells and thymic progenitors that survived were the source of the high TCRbeta diversity seen at day 60 in some patients.

Germline CDR1 MNHNS, CDR2 SASEGT. The CDR3 extends over 13 amino acids. Trimming took 7 bases from V and 1 from J, leaving 7 bases between them. The chain recombines TRBV6-1 with TRBJ2-2; D is unresolved. The sequenced sample was PBMCs, mostly from graft donor cells, obtained 360 days after TCRalphabeta/CD19-depleted stem cell transplant. This TCR came from a boy under two years old who had a stem cell transplant for acute myeloid leukemia, so the T cells may come from the graft donor. This CDR3 reads CASKGGNTGELFF. The CDR3 DNA reads as TGTGCCAGCAAGGGTGGGAACACCGGGGAGCTGTTTTTT.